A selection of T cell receptor beta chains follows, all from one sample in a study of T cell responses to AZD1222 COVID-19 vaccine. Sequencing was performed with immunoSEQ multiplex PCR; in TCRdb, only in-frame clones are kept and a portion is missing. Of approximately 91,000 clones in the sample, 80% to 95% are singletons; the top ten hold around 30%. Sequencing was performed on peripheral blood, taken 28 days after the second AZD1222 dose. These receptor sequences come from an adult who received the AZD1222 COVID-19 vaccine. Both conserved end residues are part of each CDR3. The D gene is left open where the match is weak. Size tells how often a clone was seen (once, few, many) or the class of an expanded clone, and some rows leave it out.

>TRBV19|TRBD2|TRBJ2-1|.
TGTGCCAGTAGTTTGCGGACTAGCGGGAGCCTTGAGCAGTTCTTC
CASSLRTSGSLEQFF
>TRBV5-1|TRBD2|TRBJ2-7|.
TGCGCCAGCAGCATGGGGACTAGCGGGGTTTCCTACGAGCAGTACTTC
CASSMGTSGVSYEQYF
>TRBV19|TRBD1|TRBJ2-5|.
TGTGCCAGTAGAGGACAGGGGGAAGAGACCCAGTACTTC
CASRGQGEETQYF
>TRBV28|.|TRBJ1-1|.
TGTGCCAGCAGTCAACCACAGGGTCGGAACACTGAAGCTTTCTTT
CASSQPQGRNTEAFF
>TRBV4-2|.|TRBJ2-5|.
TGTGCCAGCAGCCAAGTTTTAGGCGGTAGCCAAGAGACCCAGTACTTC
CASSQVLGGSQETQYF
>TRBV5-1|.|TRBJ2-1|.
TGCGCCAGCAACGGGATAACCAATGAGCAGTTCTTC
CASNGITNEQFF
>TRBV21-1|.|TRBJ2-2|.
TGTGCCAGCAGCTGTCCCCTAGGGAGAAAAAATTCCGGGGAGCTGTTTTTT
CASSCPLGRKNSGELFF
>TRBV3-1/TRBV3-2|TRBD2|TRBJ2-3|.
TGTGCCAGCAGCCTCCTGAGGACTAGCGGGAGAGCAGATACGCAGTATTTT
CASSLLRTSGRADTQYF
>TRBV4-1|.|TRBJ2-7|.
TGCGCCAGCAGCCAAGGGCAGGGGGGGACCTACGAGCAGTACTTC
CASSQGQGGTYEQYF
>TRBV11-2|.|TRBJ1-4|.
TGTGCCAGCAGCTTTCACGAAAAACTGTTTTTT
CASSFHEKLFF
>TRBV30|TRBD2|TRBJ2-4|once
TGTGCCTGGAGCGGGACGGGAGGGCGAAACATTCAGTACTTC
CAWSGTGGRNIQYF
>TRBV18|.|TRBJ1-2|.
TGTGCCAGCTCACCTTCGGGAGAAGACTATGGCTACACCTTC
CASSPSGEDYGYTF
>TRBV28|TRBD1|TRBJ2-7|.
TGTGCCAGCAGTTCACAGGGGGCGGACTCCTACGAGCAGTACTTC
CASSSQGADSYEQYF
>TRBV27|TRBD2|TRBJ2-1|.
TGTGCCAGCAGTTTAAGCCTAGCGGGTTTCAATGAGCAGTTCTTC
CASSLSLAGFNEQFF
>TRBV30|.|TRBJ1-1|.
TGTGCCTGGAGTCGACAGTACACTGAAGCTTTCTTT
CAWSRQYTEAFF
>TRBV27|.|TRBJ1-2|.
TGTGCCAGCAGTTCGGCCTCATCGGGTGGCTACACCTTC
CASSSASSGGYTF
>TRBV4-3|.|TRBJ2-5|.
TGCGCCAGCAGCCAAGAGCTTACGCGGGCAGAGGCCCAGTACTTC
CASSQELTRAEAQYF
>TRBV11-1|TRBD1|TRBJ1-4|.
TGTGCCAGCAGCTTCGGGACAGGGGGAGAGAAACTGTTTTTT
CASSFGTGGEKLFF
>TRBV5-1|.|TRBJ1-1|.
TGCGCCAGCAGCCAGGTCCCGGGCACTGAAGCTTTCTTT
CASSQVPGTEAFF
>TRBV5-1|.|TRBJ2-3|.
TGCGCCAGCAGCTTGTTTACGGATCCCACAGATACGCAGTATTTT
CASSLFTDPTDTQYF
>TRBV28|TRBD2|TRBJ2-7|.
TGTGCCAGCAGTCCTAGCGGGCCGGCCTACGAGCAGTACTTC
CASSPSGPAYEQYF
>TRBV6-4|.|TRBJ2-6|.
TGTGCCAGCAGTGAGGTGACAGGCCACAACGTCCTGACTTTC
CASSEVTGHNVLTF
>TRBV28|.|TRBJ2-5|once
TGTGCCAGCAGTTCGAGACGGGTTGGGGAGACCCAGTACTTC
CASSSRRVGETQYF
>TRBV7-9|.|TRBJ2-7|once
TGTGCCAGCAGCTCGGGCAGCTCCTACGAGCAGTACTTC
CASSSGSSYEQYF
>TRBV29-1|.|TRBJ1-2|.
TGCAGCGTTGAGAGAGGATCAGGGGAAACTAACTATGGCTACACCTTC
CSVERGSGETNYGYTF
>TRBV23-1|.|TRBJ1-3|.
TGCGCCAGCAGTCCAGTACCCTTAACCCGAGGCAGCCAGCCTTTAAACTCTGGAAACACCATATATTTT
CASSPVPLTRGSQPLNSGNTIYF
>TRBV3-1/TRBV3-2|.|TRBJ2-2|.
TGTGCCAGCAGCCAAGTCCGGGACCGAGTCACGGGGGAGCTGTTTTTT
CASSQVRDRVTGELFF
>TRBV3-1/TRBV3-2|.|TRBJ2-7|.
TGTGCCAGCAGCCAAGATTCAGTTACCTACGAGCAGTACTTC
CASSQDSVTYEQYF
>TRBV9|TRBD1|TRBJ2-7|.
TGTGCCAGCAGCGTAGGGGGACAGGGCTACGAGCAGTACTTC
CASSVGGQGYEQYF
>TRBV7-9|.|TRBJ1-4|.
TGTGCCAGCAGCTTATCAGCTGAGGTACGGGATGAAAAACTGTTTTTT
CASSLSAEVRDEKLFF
>TRBV4-2|TRBD2|TRBJ2-2|.
TGTGCCAGCAGCCCTCGAGCTAGCGGGTTCGCGAACACCGGGGAGCTGTTTTTT
CASSPRASGFANTGELFF
>TRBV25-1|.|TRBJ2-3|.
TGTGCCAGCAGTTCTGCGGGATCAGATACGCAGTATTTT
CASSSAGSDTQYF
>TRBV9|.|TRBJ2-7|.
TGTGCCAGCAGCGTAGGTGACCGCGGCGGTTCCTACGAGCAGTACTTC
CASSVGDRGGSYEQYF
>TRBV12-3/TRBV12-4|.|TRBJ2-7|.
TGTGCCAGCAGTTTGGAACTCGCCTACGAGCAGTACTTC
CASSLELAYEQYF
>TRBV4-3|TRBD1|TRBJ2-3|.
TGCGCCAGCAGCCACTACTTCGCCCTCTTGGGACAGGGGGATGGGGATACGCAGTATTTT
CASSHYFALLGQGDGDTQYF
>TRBV18|TRBD2|TRBJ2-2|.
TGTGCCAGCTCACCCGCCGGCACTAGCGGGAGCACCGGGGAGCTGTTTTTT
CASSPAGTSGSTGELFF
>TRBV28|.|TRBJ1-2|.
TGTGCCAGCGGCAGGGTGGGTGGCTACACCTTC
CASGRVGGYTF
>TRBV19|.|TRBJ2-2|.
TGTGCCAGTAGTATTCGGAACAGGTACACCGGGGAGCTGTTTTTT
CASSIRNRYTGELFF
>TRBV9|TRBD2|TRBJ2-1|.
TGTGCCAGCAGCGTAGTCGGAGCGGGAGGGTACAATGAGCAGTTCTTC
CASSVVGAGGYNEQFF
>TRBV14|.|TRBJ2-7|.
TGTGCCAGCAGCCAAGGGAACGAGCAGTACTTC
CASSQGNEQYF
>TRBV9|TRBD1|TRBJ1-4|.
TGTGCCAGCAGCCGAGGTGGCAGGGGGCGCGTCGATGAAAAACTGTTTTTT
CASSRGGRGRVDEKLFF
>TRBV2|.|TRBJ2-7|.
TGTGCCAGCAGTGAGAGGGGGGATTACGAACTCCCACTAGGTCCCCCCTACGAGCAGTACTTC
CASSERGDYELPLGPPYEQYF
>TRBV7-9|TRBD2|TRBJ2-1|.
TGTGCCAGCAGCTTGGGGGCCCTAGCGGGACCCCTCTCCTACAATGAGCAGTTCTTC
CASSLGALAGPLSYNEQFF
>TRBV5-1|.|TRBJ1-3|.
TGCGCCAGCAGTTGGTATGCTGGAAACACCATATATTTT
CASSWYAGNTIYF
>TRBV30|.|TRBJ1-2|.
TGTGCCTGGAGCCATCCGGGGCGAAATGGCTACACCTTC
CAWSHPGRNGYTF
>TRBV28|.|TRBJ2-7|.
TGTGCCAGCAGTTCACCTTTTTACGAGCAGTACTTC
CASSSPFYEQYF
>TRBV7-9|.|TRBJ2-7|few
TGTGCCAGCAGCTTAGCGGAGGGGTGGAGGGAGCAGTACTTC
CASSLAEGWREQYF
>TRBV19|.|TRBJ2-5|.
TGTGCCAGTAGTTCGAGGACGTTTTTGCGCGGAGAGACCCAGTACTTC
CASSSRTFLRGETQYF
>TRBV9|.|TRBJ1-2|.
TGTGCCAGCAGGGGACGGGAATATGGCTACACCTTC
CASRGREYGYTF
>TRBV20-1|.|TRBJ2-7|many
TGCAGTGCTAGTCAAGGAGACTATCCGGAGCAGTACTTC
CSASQGDYPEQYF
>TRBV7-3|TRBD1|TRBJ2-1|once
TGTGCCAGCAGCTTGACAGGGGCGCGCTACAATGAGCAGTTCTTC
CASSLTGARYNEQFF
>TRBV6-5|TRBD1|TRBJ2-1|.
TGTGCCAGCAGCTCCCGACAGGGGCGGAACAATGAGCAGTTCTTC
CASSSRQGRNNEQFF